A selection of T cell receptor beta chains follows, all from one sample in a study. TCRdb fed the 5' RACE reads into MiXCR, producing one record per CDR3 protein. The sample yields roughly 50,000 distinct CDR3 sequences, 24% seen once. Sequences were obtained from tumor-infiltrating naive CD4+ T cells sorted from the breast tumor. The receptors come from a female donor with breast cancer. The CDR3 runs from the conserved cysteine through the conserved F or W. The order of the fields is D gene, J gene, clone size, V gene, CDR3 DNA, CDR3 protein. D genes are given only for firm matches. Size is omitted from some rows. Given values are once, few, many or a class for expanded clones.

D gene: TRBD1
J gene: TRBJ2-2
clone size: -
V gene: TRBV18
CDR3 DNA: TGTGCCAGCTCACCGAGGACAGGGGTCGAAACCGGGGAGCTGTTTTTT
CDR3 protein: CASSPRTGVETGELFF

D gene: -
J gene: TRBJ1-1
clone size: -
V gene: TRBV5-1
CDR3 DNA: TGCGCCAGCGGCCCCTGGACCGCGAACACTGAAGCTTTCTTT
CDR3 protein: CASGPWTANTEAFF

D gene: -
J gene: TRBJ2-1
clone size: few
V gene: TRBV6-2/TRBV6-3
CDR3 DNA: TGTGCCAGCATTTCCCTCGCCTCCACCCCGTTCTTC
CDR3 protein: CASISLASTPFF

D gene: -
J gene: TRBJ2-2
clone size: -
V gene: TRBV28
CDR3 DNA: TGTGCCAGCATCAGGGGAGGGGGCACCGGGGAGCTGTTTTTT
CDR3 protein: CASIRGGGTGELFF

D gene: -
J gene: TRBJ2-5
clone size: many
V gene: TRBV29-1
CDR3 DNA: TGCAGCGTTGGCCTCCGGGACCCGAAAGAGACCCAGTACTTC
CDR3 protein: CSVGLRDPKETQYF

D gene: -
J gene: TRBJ2-1
clone size: few
V gene: TRBV5-1
CDR3 DNA: TGCGCCAGCGGGCAGGGTGGCTACAATGAGCAGTTCTTC
CDR3 protein: CASGQGGYNEQFF

D gene: -
J gene: TRBJ2-4
clone size: few
V gene: TRBV6-2/TRBV6-3
CDR3 DNA: TGTGCCACTCAACAGGACGCCAAAAACATTCAGTACTTC
CDR3 protein: CATQQDAKNIQYF

D gene: TRBD1
J gene: TRBJ2-7
clone size: -
V gene: TRBV7-2
CDR3 DNA: TGTGCCAGCAGCCCGGACGCCGGGACAGGAACGTCCGAGCAGTACTTC
CDR3 protein: CASSPDAGTGTSEQYF

D gene: -
J gene: TRBJ2-1
clone size: -
V gene: TRBV13
CDR3 DNA: TGTGCCAGCAGCTTAGGTGGGGCTAGCCAGGGTGAGCAGTTCTTC
CDR3 protein: CASSLGGASQGEQFF

D gene: -
J gene: TRBJ1-5
clone size: many
V gene: TRBV6-5
CDR3 DNA: TGTGTCAGCAGTACCAGGGTTAGACAGCCCCAGCATTTT
CDR3 protein: CVSSTRVRQPQHF

D gene: -
J gene: TRBJ1-1
clone size: -
V gene: TRBV29-1
CDR3 DNA: TGCAGCGTTGAGGACACGATGAACACTGAAGCTTTCTTT
CDR3 protein: CSVEDTMNTEAFF

D gene: TRBD2
J gene: TRBJ2-1
clone size: few
V gene: TRBV11-2
CDR3 DNA: TGTGCCAGCAGCTCCTTGCGGGAGGGTCGGGAGCAGTTCTTC
CDR3 protein: CASSSLREGREQFF

D gene: TRBD2
J gene: TRBJ2-3
clone size: -
V gene: TRBV7-2
CDR3 DNA: TGTGCCAGCAGCCCCGGGGTAGCGGGACCCACAGATACGCAGTATTTT
CDR3 protein: CASSPGVAGPTDTQYF

D gene: -
J gene: TRBJ1-4
clone size: -
V gene: TRBV29-1
CDR3 DNA: TGCAGCGTTGCGCACACTAATGAAAAACTGTTTTTT
CDR3 protein: CSVAHTNEKLFF

D gene: TRBD1
J gene: TRBJ1-5
clone size: once
V gene: TRBV19
CDR3 DNA: TGTGCCAGTAGTATTAAGGGGGCTAATCAGCCCCAGCATTTT
CDR3 protein: CASSIKGANQPQHF

D gene: -
J gene: TRBJ1-6
clone size: -
V gene: TRBV4-1
CDR3 DNA: TGCGCCAGCAGCCAAGTTGCAGGGGAAACCTATAATTCACCCCTCCACTTT
CDR3 protein: CASSQVAGETYNSPLHF

D gene: TRBD1
J gene: TRBJ1-1
clone size: few
V gene: TRBV5-1
CDR3 DNA: TGCGCCAGCAGCGGGGGACAGGGAAGGGCTGAAGCTTTCTTT
CDR3 protein: CASSGGQGRAEAFF

D gene: -
J gene: TRBJ2-7
clone size: medium-sized
V gene: TRBV11-2
CDR3 DNA: TGTGCCAGCAGCTTAGAGGCGGCCAGCTCCTACGAGCAGTACTTC
CDR3 protein: CASSLEAASSYEQYF

D gene: -
J gene: TRBJ1-2
clone size: many
V gene: TRBV5-5
CDR3 DNA: TGTGCCAGCAGCTTACGTGCTGCCGAACATAACTATGGCTACACCTTC
CDR3 protein: CASSLRAAEHNYGYTF

D gene: -
J gene: TRBJ2-7
clone size: many
V gene: TRBV2
CDR3 DNA: TGTGCCAGCAGCGAGAGGGGGGGCATCGCCTACGAGCAGTACTTC
CDR3 protein: CASSERGGIAYEQYF

D gene: -
J gene: TRBJ2-5
clone size: few
V gene: TRBV7-2
CDR3 DNA: TGTGCCAGCAGCTACACCGGCCGGGGAGAGACCCAGTACTTC
CDR3 protein: CASSYTGRGETQYF

D gene: TRBD2
J gene: TRBJ2-3
clone size: few
V gene: TRBV5-1
CDR3 DNA: TGCGCCAGCAGCCCGGGGACTAGCGGGGGCACAGATACGCAGTATTTT
CDR3 protein: CASSPGTSGGTDTQYF

D gene: -
J gene: TRBJ2-1
clone size: -
V gene: TRBV7-2
CDR3 DNA: TGTGCCAGCAGCTTAGCGGGGGGGCAGGGAGGATACGATGAGCAGTTCTTC
CDR3 protein: CASSLAGGQGGYDEQFF

D gene: -
J gene: TRBJ2-1
clone size: -
V gene: TRBV5-1
CDR3 DNA: TGCGCCAGCAGTAAGTCGACTTTCCGCTCCTACAATGAGCAGTTCTTC
CDR3 protein: CASSKSTFRSYNEQFF

D gene: -
J gene: TRBJ2-7
clone size: -
V gene: TRBV4-1
CDR3 DNA: TGCGCCAGCAGCCAAGCTCGGGGGCCCTACGAGCAGTACTTC
CDR3 protein: CASSQARGPYEQYF

D gene: -
J gene: TRBJ2-7
clone size: -
V gene: TRBV10-2
CDR3 DNA: TGCGCCGGCAGTGGCCTCAGGACAGGACTAAACGAGCAGTACTTC
CDR3 protein: CAGSGLRTGLNEQYF

D gene: -
J gene: TRBJ2-3
clone size: -
V gene: TRBV27
CDR3 DNA: TGTGCCAGCAGTTTATCGAACTCCGCAGATACGCAGTATTTT
CDR3 protein: CASSLSNSADTQYF

D gene: -
J gene: TRBJ2-7
clone size: many
V gene: TRBV5-1
CDR3 DNA: TGCGCCAGCAGCTTGGACAGTGGTCCCGAGCAGTACTTC
CDR3 protein: CASSLDSGPEQYF

D gene: TRBD1
J gene: TRBJ1-6
clone size: many
V gene: TRBV7-2
CDR3 DNA: TGTGCCAGCAGCTTACGCAAAGACAGGGATTCACCCCTCCACTTT
CDR3 protein: CASSLRKDRDSPLHF

D gene: TRBD1
J gene: TRBJ1-1
clone size: few
V gene: TRBV20-1
CDR3 DNA: TGCAGTGCTACTACGGGACAGGAGCTTAACACTGAAGCTTTCTTT
CDR3 protein: CSATTGQELNTEAFF

D gene: TRBD1
J gene: TRBJ1-1
clone size: few
V gene: TRBV7-2
CDR3 DNA: TGTGCCAGCAGCCCTGACAGGGTGTACACTGAAGCTTTCTTT
CDR3 protein: CASSPDRVYTEAFF

D gene: TRBD1
J gene: TRBJ2-5
clone size: -
V gene: TRBV5-1
CDR3 DNA: TGCGCCAGCAGCTTCCCCCGGGACAGGGGATCTCAAGAGACCCAGTACTTC
CDR3 protein: CASSFPRDRGSQETQYF

D gene: -
J gene: TRBJ2-3
clone size: -
V gene: TRBV9
CDR3 DNA: TGTGCCAGCAGCGTAGATGGCTCGGGGGCACAGGATACGCAGTATTTT
CDR3 protein: CASSVDGSGAQDTQYF

D gene: -
J gene: TRBJ1-1
clone size: -
V gene: TRBV3-1
CDR3 DNA: TGTGCCAGCAGCCAAGGAATCAGTCTCACTGAAGCTTTCTTT
CDR3 protein: CASSQGISLTEAFF

D gene: -
J gene: TRBJ1-2
clone size: -
V gene: TRBV28
CDR3 DNA: TGTGCCAGTGAAGGACAGTTAGCTAACTATGGCTACACCTTC
CDR3 protein: CASEGQLANYGYTF

D gene: TRBD2
J gene: TRBJ2-7
clone size: many
V gene: TRBV7-2
CDR3 DNA: TGTGCCAGCAGCTCTATCCTAGCGGGAGCCGACGAGCAGTACTTC
CDR3 protein: CASSSILAGADEQYF

D gene: -
J gene: TRBJ2-3
clone size: -
V gene: TRBV18
CDR3 DNA: TGTGCCAGCTCAACCATACATCCAGATACGCAGTATTTT
CDR3 protein: CASSTIHPDTQYF

D gene: -
J gene: TRBJ1-5
clone size: few
V gene: TRBV15
CDR3 DNA: TGTGCCACCAGCAGAGAGGGCAATCAGCCCCAGCATTTT
CDR3 protein: CATSREGNQPQHF

D gene: -
J gene: TRBJ2-5
clone size: -
V gene: TRBV5-1
CDR3 DNA: TGCGCCAGCAGCAGTCGTAAAGGGCTGGAGACCCAGTACTTC
CDR3 protein: CASSSRKGLETQYF

D gene: TRBD2
J gene: TRBJ2-3
clone size: few
V gene: TRBV7-2
CDR3 DNA: TGTGCCAGCAGCTTAGGCCTAGCGGGAGTCAATACGCAGTATTTT
CDR3 protein: CASSLGLAGVNTQYF

D gene: -
J gene: TRBJ2-5
clone size: many
V gene: TRBV9
CDR3 DNA: TGTGCCAGCAGCGTAGCACTAGGGGTTCAAGAGACCCAGTACTTC
CDR3 protein: CASSVALGVQETQYF

D gene: -
J gene: TRBJ1-2
clone size: few
V gene: TRBV7-2
CDR3 DNA: TGTGCCAGCAGCTTAGGCGTTAGGGTAGAGGGGGTCTTC
CDR3 protein: CASSLGVRVEGVF

D gene: TRBD1
J gene: TRBJ1-5
clone size: -
V gene: TRBV10-3
CDR3 DNA: TGTGCCTCGAGGAAGGCAGGGGGTAAGGATCAGCCCCAGCATTTT
CDR3 protein: CASRKAGGKDQPQHF

D gene: -
J gene: TRBJ2-2
clone size: -
V gene: TRBV20-1
CDR3 DNA: TGCAGTGTCAAGGGCCCCGGAGGCACCGGGGAGCTGTTTTTT
CDR3 protein: CSVKGPGGTGELFF

D gene: TRBD2
J gene: TRBJ2-7
clone size: few
V gene: TRBV7-2
CDR3 DNA: TGTGCCAGCAGCTTAGACCTAGCGGGAGGGTACGAGCAGTACTTC
CDR3 protein: CASSLDLAGGYEQYF

D gene: -
J gene: TRBJ1-3
clone size: -
V gene: TRBV5-1
CDR3 DNA: TGCGCCAGCAGACTGGGGGGCTTCCAGGGAAACACCATATATTTT
CDR3 protein: CASRLGGFQGNTIYF

D gene: -
J gene: TRBJ2-7
clone size: few
V gene: TRBV6-6
CDR3 DNA: TGTGCCAGCAGTACCACACAGGGAACCTCCTACGAGCAGTACTTC
CDR3 protein: CASSTTQGTSYEQYF

D gene: TRBD1
J gene: TRBJ1-1
clone size: -
V gene: TRBV6-5
CDR3 DNA: TGTGCCAGCAGTCAAGGGACAGGGAACACTGAAGCTTTCTTT
CDR3 protein: CASSQGTGNTEAFF

D gene: TRBD1
J gene: TRBJ2-6
clone size: -
V gene: TRBV5-1
CDR3 DNA: TGCACCAGCAGGGCCGGGACAGGCTTCTCTGGGGCCAACGTCCTGACTTTC
CDR3 protein: CTSRAGTGFSGANVLTF